This TCR beta chain was captured by sequencing in a study of blood T cell dynamics during melanoma immunotherapy (dated by TCRdb to the early 2020s). Background on the whole study: The patients had metastatic melanoma and were given first-line pembrolizumab or nivolumab plus ipilimumab as standard of care in the United Kingdom. The training cohort was made up of consecutive patients, while a further independent group of patients from the same centre was pooled to form an external validation set. To find early correlates of response, peripheral T cell receptor repertoires were profiled in metastatic melanoma patients before and after one cycle of checkpoint inhibitor therapy. Broader findings and caveats from the paper: The relatively small sample size was recognized as a factor that could limit how well the results generalize. Whether the T cell clones driving repertoire changes were melanoma-specific or reflected general immune activation could not be determined in the study. A bifurcated reorganization of the PBMC repertoire at W3, with increased clonality or increased diversity, was observed in patients who later achieved disease control, unlike in progressors.

The CDR3 numbers 14 residues from cysteine through phenylalanine. The read is trimmed to its CDR3 DNA, 42 bases read in frame from base 1. CDR1 is given as SEHNR and CDR2 as FQNEAQ, both from the germline V gene (reference sequence). Concerning this clone: The antigen this receptor binds is unknown. The input lacks base qualities; no much larger clone sits a single base away.

Every bulk PBMC sample was loaded with the same fixed amount of 350 ng of DNA. TCR beta CDR3 sequences were amplified from genomic DNA using the immunoSEQ TCRb Assay kit according to manufacturer instructions. The KAPA Library Quantification Kit for Illumina platforms was used to quantify the pooled libraries by qPCR. Sequencing of the pooled libraries was done on an Illumina NextSeq 500, with clustering at 0.6-1.1 pM. The study's processing was this. TCR data were analyzed using immunoSEQ ANALYZER and the R LymphoSeq package. A rearrangement efficiency score was calculated as productive divided by the sum of productive and non-productive CDR3 sequences. Clonality was measured with the Gini coefficient and diversity with the Renyi index at alpha=1, and both measures were compared pairwise between timepoints within each patient. Clonal relatedness used an edit distance of 3, and repertoire similarity used the Bhattacharyya coefficient, both computed in LymphoSeq. Linear discriminant analysis on week-3 changes in clonality and diversity was built with the R MASS and caret packages to classify response. In its TCRdb copy, this immuneACCESS table keeps in-frame sequences only and misses some clones. Where compared with another copy, unresolved V genes explain less than half of these, and the others have no known cause. The DNA was the basis for D and trimming; V, J and clone size are from that table. The sample contains thousands of clones, about 80% of them found a single time. Jointly, the top ten make up roughly 17% of the sample.

This specimen's time point label, interpreted: pre-treatment baseline. Blood samples were taken at two points: before treatment (T0) and at week 3 (W3), which came after the first cycle of checkpoint blockade. Except for a couple of patients with rapid clinical progression, response was assessed 12 weeks after the first infusion by RECIST 1.1; disease control meant complete response, partial response or stable disease. Any patient who had received prior systemic cancer treatment, was on concomitant immunosuppressant therapy or had synchronous other active malignancies was excluded. To track both circulating cells and T cell turnover, TCR beta was sequenced from bulk PBMC as well as from plasma cell-free DNA. Lymphoprep and SepMate tubes were used to isolate PBMC from blood, and red cell lysis was then performed. QIAamp DNA Blood Mini kits were used to extract DNA from PBMC and from sorted T cell subsets.

The sample consisted of blood, taken from a patient treated with checkpoint blockade. The TCR sequence derives from a human donor with melanoma. This chain joins TRBV7-9 to TRBJ2-5; a tentative D match to TRBD2 spans 5 bases. The J call may be wrong; the DNA end is better matched by TRBJ2-7. The DNA reads TGTGCCAGCAGCTTAGGCTTACTAGAGGACGAGCAGTACTTC. It translates to CASSLGLLEDEQYF.